A single sample gave rise to the 29 T cell receptor beta chains below, sequenced in a study of CD8+CD57+ T cells in acquired aplastic anemia. Patients chosen for sequencing had shown CD8+CD57+ cell expansion by flow cytometry. TCR beta VDJ and CDR3 profiling used genomic DNA as template. TCRdb used MiXCR to reprocess the reads, holding one entry per CDR3 protein. The top ten hold 0.85% to 1.2% of the sample, which has about 180,000 distinct CDR3 sequences, less than 60% seen once. The sequencing sample was made of sorted CD4+, CD8+, or CD8+CD57+ T cells (not recorded which) from PBMCs. These receptors originate from a human donor with aplastic anemia.

The chain joins TRBV11-1 to TRBJ1-2, with TRBD1 matching 8 bases. This CDR3 has 19 residues. Germline assignment: CDR1 SGHAT and CDR2 FQDESV (reference sequence). V lost 6 bases to trimming and J lost 6 bases; unmatched junction nucleotides: 24. The CDR3 DNA follows: TGTGCCAGCAGGTGGGCTCGGACAGGGATTACTAACCCTCATGATGGCTACACCTTC. It translates to CASRWARTGITNPHDGYTF.

The rearrangement links TRBV11-2 to TRBJ2-5, with a tentative D call TRBD1 (5 bases). V gave up 0 bases and J gave up 0 bases, with 8 bases separating them. This CDR3 comprises 15 residues. The germline CDR1 and CDR2 sequences are SGHAT and FQNNGV. The CDR3 coding sequence is TGTGCCAGCAGCTTAGAAGGGGCTCACCAAGAGACCCAGTACTTC. As protein: CASSLEGAHQETQYF.

The chain couples TRBV15 to TRBJ2-7; D gene uncertain. The germline V and J ends were trimmed by 3 bases and 3 bases, with 6 bases remaining between them. The CDR3 totals 12 residues. Germline CDR1 is LNHNV and CDR2 is YYDKDF (reference sequence). The CDR3 DNA reads TGTGCCACCAGCAGGTCGGACTACGAGCAGTACTTC. Its protein product is CATSRSDYEQYF. Based on the CDR3 plus reference TRBV15 and TRBJ2-7, the full variable domain is DAMVIQNPRYQVTQFGKPVTLSCSQTLNHNVMYWYQQKSSQAPKLLFHYYDKDFNNEADTPDNFQSRRPNTSFCFLDIRSPGLGDTAMYLCATSRSDYEQYFGPGTRLTVT.

This clonotype showed up just a few times. The CDR3 DNA is TGTGCCAGCACCTCCTTCTCCCTCGGGGCCCCTCGGGAGACCCAGTACTTC. Translated: CASTSFSLGAPRETQYF. The V gene is TRBV3-1, the J gene TRBJ2-5; D tentatively reads TRBD1 or TRBD2 (5 bases each). Germline loops: CDR1 LGHDT, CDR2 YNNKEL (reference sequence). V was cut by 7 bases and J by 5 bases, with 26 bases left in between. The CDR3 extends over 17 amino acids.

The rearrangement joins TRBV5-1 to TRBJ2-3; 10 bases agree with TRBD2. The length of the CDR3 is 14 residues. The germline V gene encodes CDR1 SGHRS and CDR2 YFSETQ. Unmatched junction bases numbered 2, after V lost 4 bases and J lost 3 bases. CDR3 amino acids: CASSILAGTDTQYF. The CDR3 DNA follows: TGCGCCAGCAGCATACTAGCGGGGACAGATACGCAGTATTTT.

This clonotype has a count of ten or more. The CDR3 loop is CSARGLAERSYEQYF. CDR3 nucleotide sequence: TGCAGTGCTAGAGGACTAGCGGAACGGTCCTACGAGCAGTACTTC. The chain uses TRBV20-1 and TRBJ2-7; 9 positions agree with TRBD2. The CDR3 length is 15 residues. The germline CDR1 and CDR2 sequences are DFQATT and SNEGSKA (reference sequence). The V segment lost 1 base and the J segment 1 base; nucleotides outside the gene matches: 5.

This clonotype was detected only once. One end of the junction is discordant with germline, which a read error may explain. This chain links TRBV2 with TRBJ2-5; the D gene could be TRBD1 or TRBD2 (5 bases each). The germline V gene encodes CDR1 SNHLY and CDR2 FYNNEI. The CDR3 sequence is 15 residues long. CDR3 sequence reads: CASSGERGVQDTQYF. CDR3 coding DNA: TGTGCCAGCAGTGGCGAGAGGGGAGTCCAAGACACCCAGTACTTC.

The gene calls are TRBV20-1 and TRBJ2-3, with 7 nucleotides matching TRBD2. V gave up 0 bases and J gave up 0 bases; unmatched junction bases: 6. The CDR3 loop spans 16 amino acids. Per the germline V gene, CDR1 is DFQATT and CDR2 is SNEGSKA (reference sequence). CDR3 protein: CSARDPTSSSTDTQYF. The CDR3, as DNA: TGCAGTGCTAGAGATCCGACTAGCTCGAGCACAGATACGCAGTATTTT.

The genes are TRBV2 and TRBJ2-5; the D is unclear. The V gene's germline CDR1 is SNHLY and CDR2 FYNNEI. The CDR3 length is 13 residues. Trimming stripped 2 bases from V and 4 bases from J, with 8 bases between. Written as DNA, the CDR3 is TGTGCCAGCAGTGAACCAATCCGAGAGACCCAGTACTTC. Protein product: CASSEPIRETQYF. The entire variable domain, with the rest obtained from reference TRBV2 and TRBJ2-5, is as follows: EPEVTQTPSHQVTQMGQEVILRCVPISNHLYFYWYRQILGQKVEFLVSFYNNEISEKSEIFDDQFSVERPDGSNFTLKIRSTKLEDSAMYFCASSEPIRETQYFGPGTRLLVL.

The chain recombines TRBV7-9 with TRBJ2-7; 12 nucleotides line up with TRBD1. Germline trimming cut 3 bases from V and 7 bases from J; bases unmatched to any gene: 4. Germline loops: CDR1 SEHNR, CDR2 FQNEAQ (reference sequence). The CDR3 extends over 14 amino acids. The DNA for the CDR3 is TGTGCCAGCAGCTTCGGGACAGGGGGCGAAGAGCAGTACTTC. Its protein product is CASSFGTGGEEQYF.

This clonotype was seen more than once but under ten times. The chain couples TRBV20-1 to TRBJ2-7; no firm D call. Trimming left V 0 bases short and J 4 bases short, with 7 bases between. CDR1 and CDR2 from the germline V gene are DFQATT and SNEGSKA (reference sequence). The CDR3 is 12 residues long. DNA of the CDR3: TGCAGTGCTAGAGATCCCCATTACGAGCAGTACTTC. Encoded protein: CSARDPHYEQYF.

At least ten counts were recorded for this clonotype. The chain combines TRBV6-1 with TRBJ1-2; D uncertain. Trimming removed 7 bases at V and 8 bases at J, with 11 bases between. There are 11 residues in the CDR3. Germline CDR1 and CDR2: MNHNS and SASEGT. DNA for the CDR3: TGTGCCAGCATCGACGTAGGCGGCTACACCTTC. Its protein is CASIDVGGYTF.

The gene calls are TRBV20-1 and TRBJ2-7; 10 bases are shared with TRBD2. Germline CDR1 reads DFQATT; CDR2 reads SNEGSKA (reference sequence). With 0 bases clipped from V and 1 base from J, the junction kept 3 bases outside the gene matches. CDR3 length equals 15 residues. CDR3 sequence reads: CSARESGRASYEQYF. The DNA of the CDR3 is TGCAGTGCTAGAGAGAGCGGGAGGGCATCCTACGAGCAGTACTTC.

A remark on this clonotype: A much larger clone sits a single nucleotide away, making a read error possible. The genes are TRBV6-1 and TRBJ2-3, with D uncertain. CDR3 size: 14 residues. With 5 bases removed from V and 4 bases from J, the gap between germline ends came to 13 bases. Germline V lookup: CDR1 MNHNS, CDR2 SASEGT. The CDR3 loop reads CASSPTWKSDTQYF. In DNA form, the CDR3 reads TGTGCCAGCAGTCCAACATGGAAGTCAGATACGCAGTATTTT.

This clonotype was seen only once. The junction shows a germline mismatch at one end, possibly a read error. V is TRBV5-3 and J is TRBJ1-1, with D maybe TRBD1 (5 bases). TRBV5-3 is an open reading frame, and its role is uncertain. The CDR3 has 12 residues. The CDR3 loop reads CASSLRGREAFF. The CDR3 DNA is TGTGCCAGCAGCTTAAGGGGAAGGGAAGCTTTCTTT.

This clonotype was detected ten times or more. The rearrangement links TRBV7-2 to TRBJ2-1, with TRBD2 identical over 7 bases. The V and J ends lost 0 bases and 7 bases, in that order; junction bases with no gene match: 21. Germline values: CDR1 SGHTA, CDR2 FQGNSA. The CDR3 has 20 amino acids. The CDR3 sequence is CASSLAVKGAGTRRMNEQFF. The CDR3, as DNA: TGTGCCAGCAGCTTAGCGGTAAAGGGAGCGGGGACTCGCAGAATGAATGAGCAGTTCTTC.

For this clonotype: This may arise from a read error, as a much more abundant clone is one base away. The rearrangement uses TRBV14 and TRBJ1-3, with D hard to call. The V end lost 4 bases, the J end lost 4 bases, and 14 bases lay between the germline ends. CDR1 and CDR2 from the germline V gene are SGHDN and FVKESK. The CDR3 loop spans 15 amino acids. DNA for the CDR3: TGTGCCAGCAGCCGAGGGCATCCGTCAGGAAACACCATATATTTT. Protein sequence: CASSRGHPSGNTIYF.

V usage is TRBV11-1 and J usage is TRBJ2-3; D perhaps matches TRBD2 (5 bases). V lost 5 bases and J lost 1, with 19 bases in between. The CDR3 loop spans 17 amino acids. The V gene's germline CDR1 is SGHAT and CDR2 FQDESV (reference sequence). CDR3 DNA sequence: TGTGCCAGCAGCCCGACACTAGTGCCCTTACGCACAGATACGCAGTATTTT. Its protein is CASSPTLVPLRTDTQYF.

Points on this clonotype: A much more abundant neighbour one base away suggests this may be a read error. The conserved final phenylalanine or tryptophan is absent from the CDR3, which likely points to a read error. This chain uses TRBV7-3 with TRBJ1-2; possible D gene TRBD1, 5 bases. V was cut by 5 bases and J by 5 bases, with 15 bases left in between. CDR1 SGHTA and CDR2 FQGTGA come from the germline V gene. This CDR3 spans 14 amino acids. The CDR3: CASSRPGGVYGYTS. For the CDR3, the DNA is TGTGCCAGCAGCCGGCCGGGGGGGGTTTATGGCTACACCTCC.

This clonotype was seen many times. The chain couples TRBV6-6 to TRBJ2-7; D possibly corresponds to TRBD1 (6 bases). Germline V gene sequence: CDR1 MNHNY, CDR2 SVGAGI (reference sequence). V shed 0 bases and J shed 2 bases, with 11 bases lying between them. There are 15 residues in the CDR3. CDR3 region: CASSYSSDRTYEQYF. The CDR3 bases are TGTGCCAGCAGTTACTCTTCGGACAGAACCTACGAGCAGTACTTC.

Only a few counts were recorded for this clonotype. This may come from a read error, since a much larger clone is one base off. V gene TRBV12-3 or TRBV12-4 combines with J gene TRBJ1-4; D unresolved. CDR3 length: 12 residues. CDR3 nucleotides: TGTGCCAGCGCCGACTTTAATGAAGAACTGTTTTTT. Translating gives CASADFNEELFF.

The chain carries TRBV7-9 and TRBJ2-7, with TRBD2 identical over 7 bases. V gave up 5 bases and J gave up 5 bases; unmatched junction bases: 9. Per germline, CDR1 SEHNR and CDR2 FQNEAQ (reference sequence). This CDR3 has 14 residues. CDR3 nucleotide sequence: TGTGCCAGCAGCCAAGCGGGGAGTGGCCACGAGCAGTACTTC. Translation: CASSQAGSGHEQYF.

Written as DNA, the CDR3 is TGTGCCAGCAGCCAAATGGGGGGGCTAGAAACCCAGTACTTC. Amino acids: CASSQMGGLETQYF. This chain joins TRBV7-9 and TRBJ2-5; possibly TRBD2 for D (7 bases). Germline V CDR1 and CDR2: SEHNR, FQNEAQ (reference sequence). With 5 bases removed from V and 8 bases from J, the gap between germline ends came to 18 bases. The CDR3 length is 14 residues. The complete variable domain, with remaining parts taken from reference TRBV7-9 and TRBJ2-5, reads DTGVSQNPRHKITKRGQNVTFRCDPISEHNRLYWYRQTLGQGPEFLTYFQNEAQLEKSRLLSDRFSAERPKGSFSTLEIQRTEQGDSAMYLCASSQMGGLETQYFGPGTRLLVL.

This chain uses TRBV25-1 with TRBJ2-5; D remains ambiguous. Per germline, CDR1 MGHDK and CDR2 SYGVNS. This CDR3 comprises 13 residues. V gave up 8 bases and J gave up 4 bases, with 14 bases separating them. CDR3 region: CASLLRKGETQYF. CDR3 nucleotides: TGTGCCAGCTTACTACGAAAAGGAGAGACCCAGTACTTC.

The CDR3: CATSRVAEANTQYF. In DNA, the CDR3 is TGTGCCACCAGCAGAGTAGCGGAAGCCAATACGCAGTATTTT. The chain joins TRBV15 to TRBJ2-3; perhaps TRBD2 as D (6 bases). The ends were cut back, 1 base at V and 7 bases at J, with 12 bases in the middle. Per germline, CDR1 LNHNV and CDR2 YYDKDF (reference sequence). CDR3 size: 14 residues.

This clonotype was seen at least ten times. The CDR3 reads CASSTLPLYEQYF. In nucleotides, the CDR3 is TGTGCCAGTAGTACCCTCCCTCTCTACGAGCAGTACTTC. The chain couples TRBV19 to TRBJ2-7; no definite D call. This CDR3 contains 13 residues. Germline CDR1 is LNHDA and CDR2 is SQIVND (reference sequence). The V end was cut by 4 bases, the J end by 3 bases, with 10 bases between. The full variable domain, in which reference TRBV19 and TRBJ2-7 provide the parts outside the CDR3, is DGGITQSPKYLFRKEGQNVTLSCEQNLNHDAMYWYRQDPGQGLRLIYYSQIVNDFQKGDIAEGYSVSREKKESFPLTVTSAQKNPTAFYLCASSTLPLYEQYFGPGTRLTVT.

V gene TRBV10-3 combines with J gene TRBJ1-6, with 7 bases that match TRBD1. The CDR3 has 15 residues. Germline values: CDR1 ENHRY, CDR2 SYGVKD. V was pared by 5 bases and J by 6 bases, with 7 bases of the junction left unmatched. The CDR3 DNA reads TGTGCCATCAGTTCCTCCGGGACAGCTAATTCACCCCTCCACTTT. Protein product: CAISSSGTANSPLHF.

CDR3 in amino acids: CASSVAPQENYGYTF. The CDR3 DNA sequence: TGTGCCAGCAGCGTAGCCCCACAGGAAAACTATGGCTACACCTTC. V and J are TRBV9 and TRBJ1-2, with D maybe TRBD1 (5 bases). The CDR3 runs 15 residues. The V end lost 0 bases, the J end lost 2 bases, and 11 bases lay between the germline ends. CDR1 and CDR2 from the germline V gene are SGDLS and YYNGEE.

This clonotype was recorded at least ten times. The chain combines TRBV4-2 with TRBJ1-1, with a weak D call TRBD1 (5 bases). The CDR3 runs to 13 residues. CDR1 is LGHNA, CDR2 YNFKEQ, per germline. Trimming removed 5 bases from V and 3 bases from J, with 10 bases in between. CDR3 nucleotides: TGTGCCAGCAGCAACCTCAGGGACACTGAAGCTTTCTTT. It codes for CASSNLRDTEAFF.